This entry lists 8 T cell receptor beta chains sequenced from one sample in a study of cytomegalovirus exposure and HLA in healthy donors. Vbeta (60) and Jbeta (13) primers were used in the PCR. Generated by immunoSEQ multiplex PCR, the TCRdb table keeps only in-frame clones and is missing some. The data hold around 130,000 clones, with over 70% observed a single time. Sequencing was done on a sample of PBMCs. These receptors were obtained from a woman aged 40 to 50 in good health and CMV-seronegative.

This chain links TRBV15 with TRBJ2-7; TRBD2 might be the D (5 bases). V was trimmed by 1 base and J by 6 bases, leaving 10 bases between them. Germline CDR1 reads LNHNV; CDR2 reads YYDKDF (reference sequence). The CDR3 has 13 amino acids. The CDR3 reads CATSRGTESEQYF. DNA for the CDR3: TGTGCCACCAGCAGAGGGACTGAGAGCGAGCAGTACTTC.

V is TRBV6-1 and J is TRBJ1-1, with D unclear. The germline V gene has CDR1 MNHNS and CDR2 SASEGT. The germline V and J ends were trimmed by 1 base and 3 bases, with 9 bases remaining between them. There are 14 residues in the CDR3. CDR3 loop: CASSEGWGDTEAFF. The CDR3 nucleotides read TGTGCCAGCAGTGAAGGGTGGGGAGACACTGAAGCTTTCTTT.

V and J are TRBV6-6 and TRBJ1-2; TRBD1 matches at 10 bases. Germline trimming cut 6 bases from V and 7 bases from J; bases unmatched to any gene: 8. The CDR3 is 14 amino acids. Germline values: CDR1 MNHNY, CDR2 SVGAGI (reference sequence). The CDR3 loop reads CASRPGTGEIGYTF. CDR3 DNA sequence: TGTGCCAGCAGACCGGGGACAGGGGAGATTGGCTACACCTTC.

This sequence joins TRBV9 and TRBJ2-1, with a tentative D call TRBD2 (5 bases). Germline lookup yields CDR1 SGDLS and CDR2 YYNGEE. The ends were cut back, 3 bases at V and 0 bases at J, with 10 bases in the middle. This CDR3 region has 15 residues. CDR3: CASSAGVYSYNEQFF. DNA for the CDR3: TGTGCCAGCAGCGCCGGGGTTTACTCCTACAATGAGCAGTTCTTC.

The chain combines TRBV9 with TRBJ2-3; no clear D gene. Germline values: CDR1 SGDLS, CDR2 YYNGEE. Trimming cost V 2 bases and J 2 bases, with 9 bases left between them. The CDR3 consists of 14 residues. The CDR3 DNA follows: TGTGCCAGCAGCGTCGAACATCTCACAGATACGCAGTATTTT. Translated, it gives CASSVEHLTDTQYF.

This rearrangement joins TRBV28 to TRBJ2-5; D is perhaps TRBD2 (6 bases). Per the germline V gene, CDR1 is MDHEN and CDR2 is SYDVKM. The CDR3 spans 14 residues. The V end was cut by 5 bases, the J end by 5 bases, with 15 bases between. DNA of the CDR3: TGTGCCAGCAGTATTAGCGGTGGGTGGGAGACCCAGTACTTC. It codes for CASSISGGWETQYF.

The chain links TRBV2 to TRBJ2-1; D is perhaps TRBD2 (5 bases). The CDR3 covers 15 residues. Trimming took 6 bases from V and 4 from J, leaving 16 bases between them. Germline V gene data show CDR1 as SNHLY and CDR2 as FYNNEI. CDR3 sequence reads: CASRLDSAVYNEQFF. The CDR3 DNA follows: TGTGCCAGCAGACTGGACTCCGCGGTATACAATGAGCAGTTCTTC.

In its sample, this clone was seen a few times. V usage is TRBV2 and J usage is TRBJ1-1; 7 nucleotides align to TRBD1. Germline V CDR1 and CDR2: SNHLY, FYNNEI. The ends lost 6 bases at V and 0 bases at J; junction bases unmatched: 1. This CDR3 is built from 13 residues. This CDR3 is CASSGQVNTEAFF. DNA of the CDR3: TGTGCCAGCAGCGGACAGGTGAACACTGAAGCTTTCTTT.